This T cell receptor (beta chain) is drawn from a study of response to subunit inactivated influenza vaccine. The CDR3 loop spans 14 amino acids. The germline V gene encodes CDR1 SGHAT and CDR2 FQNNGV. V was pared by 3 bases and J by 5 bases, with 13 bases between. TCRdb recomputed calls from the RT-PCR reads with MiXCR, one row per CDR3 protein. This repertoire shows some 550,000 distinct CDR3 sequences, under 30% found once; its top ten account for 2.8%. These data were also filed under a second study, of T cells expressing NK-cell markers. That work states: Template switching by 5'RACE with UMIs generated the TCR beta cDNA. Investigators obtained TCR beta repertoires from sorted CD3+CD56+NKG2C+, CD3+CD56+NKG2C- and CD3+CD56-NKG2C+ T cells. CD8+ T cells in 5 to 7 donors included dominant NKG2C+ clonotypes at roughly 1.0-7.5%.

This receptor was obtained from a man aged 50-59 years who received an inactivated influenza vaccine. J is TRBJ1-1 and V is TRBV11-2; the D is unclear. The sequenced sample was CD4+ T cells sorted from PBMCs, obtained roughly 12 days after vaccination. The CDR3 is CASSFDSTGTEAFF. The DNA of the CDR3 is TGTGCCAGCAGCTTTGACTCTACTGGGACTGAAGCTTTCTTT.